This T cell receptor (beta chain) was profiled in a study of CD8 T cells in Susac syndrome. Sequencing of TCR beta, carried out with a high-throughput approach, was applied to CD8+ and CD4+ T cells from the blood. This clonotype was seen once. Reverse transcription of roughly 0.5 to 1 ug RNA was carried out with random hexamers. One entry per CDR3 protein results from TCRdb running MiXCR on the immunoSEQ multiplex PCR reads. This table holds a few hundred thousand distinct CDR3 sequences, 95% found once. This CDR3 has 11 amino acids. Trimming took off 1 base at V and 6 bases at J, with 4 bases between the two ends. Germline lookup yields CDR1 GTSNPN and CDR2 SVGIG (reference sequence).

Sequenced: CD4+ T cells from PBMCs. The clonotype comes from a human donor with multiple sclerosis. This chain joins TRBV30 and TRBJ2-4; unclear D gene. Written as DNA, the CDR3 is TGTGCCTGGAGTGCACCAAACATTCAGTACTTC. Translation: CAWSAPNIQYF.